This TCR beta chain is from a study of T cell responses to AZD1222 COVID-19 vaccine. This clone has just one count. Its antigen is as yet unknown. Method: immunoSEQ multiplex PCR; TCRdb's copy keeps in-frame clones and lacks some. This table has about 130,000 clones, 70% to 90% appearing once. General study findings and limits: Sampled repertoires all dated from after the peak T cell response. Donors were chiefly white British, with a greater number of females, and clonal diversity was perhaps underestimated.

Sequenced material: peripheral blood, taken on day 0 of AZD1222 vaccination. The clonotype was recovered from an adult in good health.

The CDR3 loop reads CASSPRRGLYEQYF. The CDR3 nucleotides are TGCGCCAGCAGCCCGCGGCGGGGCCTCTACGAGCAGTACTTC. The chain combines TRBV10-1 with TRBJ2-7, with D tentatively TRBD2 (6 bases). Germline lookup yields CDR1 WNHNN and CDR2 SYGVQD (reference sequence). The CDR3 loop spans 14 amino acids. V dropped 6 bases and J dropped 3 bases, with 15 bases sitting between them.